This T cell receptor (beta chain) was sequenced for a study of blood T cell repertoires in COVID-19. Background on the study: Sources were T cells, B-cell-depleted T cells, or PBMCs; the material itself was cDNA or gDNA.

As processed by the authors: Amplification from reference gene primers served as the basis for estimated nucleated cell counts. This table comes from immunoSEQ multiplex PCR, and its TCRdb copy is limited to in-frame clones, with some not included. That table gives V, J and clone size, and the DNA gave D and trimming. Of 59,000 or so clones in the sample, approximately 80% were seen once. Germline assignment: CDR1 SGHTA and CDR2 FQGTGA. Trimming shortened V by 5 bases and J by 5 bases, and 15 bases separated the two germline ends. The CDR3 consists of 15 residues. Sequences were obtained from peripheral blood. This receptor was obtained from a man aged 55 to 70 with acute or convalescent COVID-19. The V and J genes are TRBV7-3 and TRBJ2-2; a weak D match, TRBD1 (6 bases). CDR3 sequence: CASSRTARGTGELFF. CDR3 bases: TGTGCCAGCAGCCGGACAGCCAGAGGGACCGGGGAGCTGTTTTTT.